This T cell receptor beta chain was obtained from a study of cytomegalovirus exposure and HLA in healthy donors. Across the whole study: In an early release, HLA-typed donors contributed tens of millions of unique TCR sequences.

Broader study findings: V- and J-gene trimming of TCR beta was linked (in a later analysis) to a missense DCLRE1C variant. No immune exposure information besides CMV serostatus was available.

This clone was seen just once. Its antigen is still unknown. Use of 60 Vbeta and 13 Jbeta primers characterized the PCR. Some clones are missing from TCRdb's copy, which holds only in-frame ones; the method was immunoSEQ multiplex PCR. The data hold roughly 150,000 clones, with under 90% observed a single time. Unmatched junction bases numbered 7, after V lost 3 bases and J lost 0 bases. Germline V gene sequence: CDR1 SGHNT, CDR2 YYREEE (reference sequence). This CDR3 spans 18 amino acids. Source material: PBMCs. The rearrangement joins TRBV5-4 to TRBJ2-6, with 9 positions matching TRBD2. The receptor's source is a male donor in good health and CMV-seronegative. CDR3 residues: CASSSIAGAISGANVLTF. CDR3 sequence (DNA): TGTGCCAGCAGCTCCATAGCGGGAGCAATCTCTGGGGCCAACGTCCTGACTTTC.